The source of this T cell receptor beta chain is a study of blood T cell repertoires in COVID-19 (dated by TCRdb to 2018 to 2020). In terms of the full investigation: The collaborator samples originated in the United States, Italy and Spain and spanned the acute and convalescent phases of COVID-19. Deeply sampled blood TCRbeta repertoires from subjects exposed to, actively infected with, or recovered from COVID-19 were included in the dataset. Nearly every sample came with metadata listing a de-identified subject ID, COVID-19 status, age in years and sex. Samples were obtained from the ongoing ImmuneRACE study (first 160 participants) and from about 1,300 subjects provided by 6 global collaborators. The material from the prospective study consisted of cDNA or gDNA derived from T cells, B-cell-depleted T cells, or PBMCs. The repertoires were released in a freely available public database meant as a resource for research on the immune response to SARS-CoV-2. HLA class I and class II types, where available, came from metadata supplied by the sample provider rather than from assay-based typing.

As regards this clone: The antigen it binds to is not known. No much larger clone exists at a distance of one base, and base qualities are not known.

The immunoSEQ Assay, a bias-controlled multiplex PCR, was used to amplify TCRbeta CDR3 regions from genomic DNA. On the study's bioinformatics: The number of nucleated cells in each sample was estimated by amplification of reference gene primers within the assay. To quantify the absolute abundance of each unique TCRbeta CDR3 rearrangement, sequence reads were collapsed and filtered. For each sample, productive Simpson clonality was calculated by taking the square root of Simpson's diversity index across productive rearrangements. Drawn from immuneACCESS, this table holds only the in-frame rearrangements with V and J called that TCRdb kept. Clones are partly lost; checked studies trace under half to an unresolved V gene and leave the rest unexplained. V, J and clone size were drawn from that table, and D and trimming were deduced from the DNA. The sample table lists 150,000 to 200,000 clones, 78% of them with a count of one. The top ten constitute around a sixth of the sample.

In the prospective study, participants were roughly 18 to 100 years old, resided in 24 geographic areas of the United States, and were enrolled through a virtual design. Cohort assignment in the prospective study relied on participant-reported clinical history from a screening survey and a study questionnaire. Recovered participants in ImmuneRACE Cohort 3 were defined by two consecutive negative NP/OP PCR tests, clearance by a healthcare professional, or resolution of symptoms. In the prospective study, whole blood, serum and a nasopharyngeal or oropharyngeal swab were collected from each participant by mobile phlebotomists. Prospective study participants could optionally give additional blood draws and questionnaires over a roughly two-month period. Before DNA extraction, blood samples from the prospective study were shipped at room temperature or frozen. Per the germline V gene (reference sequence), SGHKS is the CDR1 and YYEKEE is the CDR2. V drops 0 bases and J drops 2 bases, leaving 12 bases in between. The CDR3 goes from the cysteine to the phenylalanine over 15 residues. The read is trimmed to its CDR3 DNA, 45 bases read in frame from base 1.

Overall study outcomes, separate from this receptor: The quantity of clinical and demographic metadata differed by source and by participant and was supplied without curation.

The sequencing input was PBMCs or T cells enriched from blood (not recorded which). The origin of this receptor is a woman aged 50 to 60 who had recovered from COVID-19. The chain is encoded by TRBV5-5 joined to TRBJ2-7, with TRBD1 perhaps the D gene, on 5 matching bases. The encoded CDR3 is CASSLGGLGAYEQYF. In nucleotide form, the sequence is TGTGCCAGCAGCTTGGGTGGTTTAGGGGCCTACGAGCAGTACTTC.